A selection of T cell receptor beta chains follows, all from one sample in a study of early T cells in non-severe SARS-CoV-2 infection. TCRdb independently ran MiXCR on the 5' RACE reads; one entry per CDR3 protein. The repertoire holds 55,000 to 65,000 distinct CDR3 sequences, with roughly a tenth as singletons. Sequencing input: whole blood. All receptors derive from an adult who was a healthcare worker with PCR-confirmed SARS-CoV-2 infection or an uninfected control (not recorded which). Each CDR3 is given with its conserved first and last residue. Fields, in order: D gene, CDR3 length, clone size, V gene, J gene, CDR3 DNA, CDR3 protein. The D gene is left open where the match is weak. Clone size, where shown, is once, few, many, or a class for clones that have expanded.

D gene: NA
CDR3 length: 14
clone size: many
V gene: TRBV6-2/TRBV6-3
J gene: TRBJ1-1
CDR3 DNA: TGTGCCAGCAGTGAACAGGGAAGGAACACTGAAGCTTTCTTT
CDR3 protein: CASSEQGRNTEAFF

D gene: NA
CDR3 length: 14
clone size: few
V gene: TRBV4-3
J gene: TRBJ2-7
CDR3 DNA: TGCGCCAGCAGCCAAGATCACGAAGGCAGCGAGCAGTACTTC
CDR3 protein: CASSQDHEGSEQYF

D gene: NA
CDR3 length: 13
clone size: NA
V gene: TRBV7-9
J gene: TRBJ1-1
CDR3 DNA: TGTGCCAGCGCCATGGTAGGTGGCACTGAAGCTTTCTTT
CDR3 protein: CASAMVGGTEAFF

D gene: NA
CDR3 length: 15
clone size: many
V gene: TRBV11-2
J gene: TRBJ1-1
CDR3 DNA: TGTGCCAGCAGCTTAGAGTACAGGGCGAACACTGAAGCTTTCTTT
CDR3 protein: CASSLEYRANTEAFF

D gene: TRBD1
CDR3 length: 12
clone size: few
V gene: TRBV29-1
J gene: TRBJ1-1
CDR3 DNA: TGCAGCGCCGGGACAGGGGCTACTGAAGCTTTCTTT
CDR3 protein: CSAGTGATEAFF

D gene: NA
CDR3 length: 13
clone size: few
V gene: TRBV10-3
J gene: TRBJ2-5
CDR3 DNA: TGTGCCATCCGGAGAGGGGGGGAAGAGACCCAGTACTTC
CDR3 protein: CAIRRGGEETQYF

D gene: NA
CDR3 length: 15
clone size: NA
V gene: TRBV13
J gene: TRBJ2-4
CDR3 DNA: TGTGCCAGCAGCCCCACAGGGTTGGCCAAAAACATTCAGTACTTC
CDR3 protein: CASSPTGLAKNIQYF

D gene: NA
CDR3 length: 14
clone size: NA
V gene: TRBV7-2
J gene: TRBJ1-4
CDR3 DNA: TGTGCCAGCAGCTTAGTCAGGGTTGGGGAAAAACTGTTTTTT
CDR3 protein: CASSLVRVGEKLFF

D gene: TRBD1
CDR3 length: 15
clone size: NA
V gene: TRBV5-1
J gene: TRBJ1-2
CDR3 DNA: TGCGCCAGCAGCTTGGAGGGACAGGGAGATTATGGCTACACCTTC
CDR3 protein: CASSLEGQGDYGYTF

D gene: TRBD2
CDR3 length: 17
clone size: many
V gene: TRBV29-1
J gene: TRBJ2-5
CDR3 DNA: TGCAGCGTTGAATTGGGACTAGCGGGGGGGTGGAGAGAGACCCAGTACTTC
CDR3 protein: CSVELGLAGGWRETQYF

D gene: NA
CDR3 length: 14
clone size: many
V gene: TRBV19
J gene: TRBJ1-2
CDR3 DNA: TGTGCCAGTAATGAGGAACCAGCTAACTATGGCTACACCTTC
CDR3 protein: CASNEEPANYGYTF

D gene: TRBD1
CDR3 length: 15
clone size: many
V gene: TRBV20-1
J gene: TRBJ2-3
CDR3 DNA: TGCAGTGCTTCCCCGGGACAGGGGGACCCAGATACGCAGTATTTT
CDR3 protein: CSASPGQGDPDTQYF

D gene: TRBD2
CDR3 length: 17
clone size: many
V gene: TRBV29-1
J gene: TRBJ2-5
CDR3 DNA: TGCAGCGCTCTCCCCAAGACTAGCGGGGGGTTTAGAGAGACCCAGTACTTC
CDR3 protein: CSALPKTSGGFRETQYF

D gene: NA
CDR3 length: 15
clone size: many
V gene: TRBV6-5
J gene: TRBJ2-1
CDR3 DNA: TGTGCCAGCAGTTTCAGGGGTCCCACCTACAATGAGCAGTTCTTC
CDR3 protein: CASSFRGPTYNEQFF

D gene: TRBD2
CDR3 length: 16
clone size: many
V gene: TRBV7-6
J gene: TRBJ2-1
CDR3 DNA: TGTGCCAGCAGCTTAGCGCCTAGCGGGGGTCGGGATGAGCAGTTCTTC
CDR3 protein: CASSLAPSGGRDEQFF

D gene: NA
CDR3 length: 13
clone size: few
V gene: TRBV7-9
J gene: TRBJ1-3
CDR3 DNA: TGTGCCAGCAGAGACGAGGGGAGAAACACCATATATTTT
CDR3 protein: CASRDEGRNTIYF

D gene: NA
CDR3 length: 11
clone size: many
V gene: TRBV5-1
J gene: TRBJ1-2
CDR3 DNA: TGCGCCAGCAGCCTGGACAGTAAGGAAACCTTC
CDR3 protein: CASSLDSKETF

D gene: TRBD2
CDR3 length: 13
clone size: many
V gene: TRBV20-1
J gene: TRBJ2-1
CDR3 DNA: TGCAGTGCTCATAGCGGGGGGACTAATGAGCAGTTCTTC
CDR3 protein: CSAHSGGTNEQFF

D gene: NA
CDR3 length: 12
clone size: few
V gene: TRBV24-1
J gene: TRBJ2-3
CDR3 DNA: TGTGCCACCAGTGATTTAGGATATACGCAGTATTTT
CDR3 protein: CATSDLGYTQYF

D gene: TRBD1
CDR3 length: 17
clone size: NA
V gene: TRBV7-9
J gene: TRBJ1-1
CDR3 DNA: TGTGCCAGCAGCTTAGGAGGAAGGGGGCGGCGGAACACTGAAGCTTTCTTT
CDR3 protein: CASSLGGRGRRNTEAFF

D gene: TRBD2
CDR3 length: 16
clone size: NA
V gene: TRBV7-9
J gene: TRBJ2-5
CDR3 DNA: TGTGCCAGCAGCCCTACTAGCGGGGGGGCATTTGAGACCCAGTACTTC
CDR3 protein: CASSPTSGGAFETQYF

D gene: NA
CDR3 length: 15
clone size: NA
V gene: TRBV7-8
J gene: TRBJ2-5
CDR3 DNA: TGTGCCAGCAGCTTCTTGGCAGGGACGCAAGAGACCCAGTACTTC
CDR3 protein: CASSFLAGTQETQYF

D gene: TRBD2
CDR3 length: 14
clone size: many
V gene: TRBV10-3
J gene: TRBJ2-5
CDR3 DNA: TGTGCCACAAGGGCCAGCGGGGGGGCAGAGACCCAGTACTTC
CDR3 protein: CATRASGGAETQYF

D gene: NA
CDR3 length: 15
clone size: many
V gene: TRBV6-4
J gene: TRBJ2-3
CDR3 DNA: TGTGCCAGCAGAAGGTCCCGCGACCGAACAGATACGCAGTATTTT
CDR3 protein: CASRRSRDRTDTQYF

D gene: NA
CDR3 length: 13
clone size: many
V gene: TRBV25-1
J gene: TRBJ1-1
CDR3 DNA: TGTGCCAGCAGAGACATTCAGGACACTGAAGCTTTCTTT
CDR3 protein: CASRDIQDTEAFF